Shown below are 22 T cell receptor beta chains from a single sample sequenced in a study of early T cells in non-severe SARS-CoV-2 infection. TCRdb re-analysed the 5' RACE reads in MiXCR, keeping a single row per CDR3 protein. Among roughly 47,000 distinct CDR3 sequences listed, under 30% were seen once. This sample comprised whole blood, obtained at baseline. The receptors originated from an adult who was a healthcare worker with PCR-confirmed SARS-CoV-2 infection or an uninfected control (not recorded which).

The genes are TRBV6-1 and TRBJ1-6; D is undetermined. Germline V gene sequence: CDR1 MNHNS, CDR2 SASEGT. The V and J ends lost 4 bases and 6 bases respectively, with 7 bases between them. The CDR3 length is 13 residues. The CDR3 is CASSGASNSPLHF. For the CDR3, the DNA is TGTGCCAGCAGTGGGGCGAGTAATTCACCCCTCCACTTT.

This clonotype appeared a few times. This chain links TRBV7-2 with TRBJ1-5; TRBD1 is a possible D gene (5 bases). CDR3 length: 15 residues. Germline-derived CDR1 and CDR2 are SGHTA and FQGNSA. Trimming left V 1 base short and J 3 bases short, with 10 bases between. The CDR3 bases are TGTGCCAGCAGCTTAGGCGGGGGAGACAATCAGCCCCAGCATTTT. It codes for CASSLGGGDNQPQHF.

V usage is TRBV25-1 and J usage is TRBJ2-7; 7 nucleotides match TRBD1. J gave up 5 bases and V 6 bases, and 7 bases lay outside the gene matches. CDR3 length: 13 residues. Germline V CDR1 and CDR2: MGHDK, SYGVNS. Written as DNA, the CDR3 is TGTGCCAGCAGCTACAGGGGCAGGAACGAGCAGTACTTC. This encodes CASSYRGRNEQYF.

This clonotype was recorded a few times. The chain uses TRBV6-2 or TRBV6-3 and TRBJ2-1, with no clear D. CDR1 and CDR2 from the germline V gene are MNHEY and SVGEGT. The CDR3 spans 15 residues. V was cut by 2 bases and J by 8 bases, with 16 bases left in between. DNA for the CDR3: TGTGCCAGCAGTTACCACTCGGTAAGGGCGTATGAGCAGTTCTTC. Translation gives CASSYHSVRAYEQFF.

Sample share makes this clonotype medium-sized. The V and J genes are TRBV29-1 and TRBJ1-2, with a tentative D call TRBD1 (5 bases). CDR1 is SQVTM and CDR2 is ANQGSEA in the germline V gene. CDR3 length: 13 residues. The V end was cut by 0 bases, the J end by 4 bases, with 9 bases between. The CDR3 protein is CSVEDADSYGYTF. The CDR3 DNA reads TGCAGCGTTGAAGATGCCGACAGCTATGGCTACACCTTC.

This clonotype has a handful of counts. This chain connects TRBV3-1 to TRBJ1-3; D is unclear. Germline CDR1 is LGHDT and CDR2 is YNNKEL (reference sequence). CDR3 size: 12 residues. V lost 6 bases and J lost 2, with 5 bases in between. CDR3 coding DNA: TGTGCCAGCAGGGAAGCTGGAAACACCATATATTTT. This sequence encodes CASREAGNTIYF.

This clonotype was picked up a small number of times. This chain joins TRBV27 and TRBJ2-7; the match to TRBD1 covers 8 bases. The germline V gene encodes CDR1 MNHEY and CDR2 SMNVEV (reference sequence). Germline trimming cut 5 bases from V and 6 bases from J; bases unmatched to any gene: 3. The length of the CDR3 is 12 residues. The CDR3 loop reads CASSDRGREQYF. Written as DNA, the CDR3 is TGTGCCAGCAGTGACAGGGGACGCGAGCAGTACTTC.

The rearrangement uses TRBV30 and TRBJ1-5, with D maybe TRBD1 (5 bases). Germline CDR1 reads GTSNPN; CDR2 reads SVGIG (reference sequence). The CDR3 totals 15 residues. Deletions cut 4 bases from V and 9 bases from J, with 22 bases between. The CDR3 sequence is CAWTPGGAALRPQHF. The DNA of the CDR3 is TGTGCCTGGACCCCGGGAGGGGCCGCCTTACGGCCCCAGCATTTT.

This clonotype has a handful of counts. CDR3 residues: CASSSEGYEQYF. In DNA form, the CDR3 reads TGTGCCAGCAGCTCCGAGGGGTACGAGCAGTACTTC. The chain couples TRBV7-6 to TRBJ2-7; D is tentatively TRBD1 or TRBD2 (5 bases each). Germline assignment: CDR1 SGHVS and CDR2 FNYEAQ. The CDR3 runs to 12 residues. The V gene lost 4 bases and the J gene lost 4 bases, with 8 bases spanning the gap.

The genes are TRBV24-1 and TRBJ2-5; 9 bases are a match to TRBD1. Per the germline V gene, CDR1 is KGHDR and CDR2 is SFDVKD. The V segment lost 2 bases and the J segment 5 bases; nucleotides outside the gene matches: 2. This CDR3 spans 14 amino acids. CDR3 loop: CATSDSTGGETQYF. The CDR3, as DNA: TGTGCCACCAGTGATTCGACAGGGGGTGAGACCCAGTACTTC.

This rearrangement joins TRBV13 to TRBJ2-5, with 7 positions matching TRBD1. The trim removed 5 bases at V and 3 bases at J, leaving 15 bases unmatched. The CDR3 has 17 residues. The germline CDR1 and CDR2 sequences are PRHDT and FYEKMQ (reference sequence). Here the CDR3 reads CASSEQRPGQKKETQYF. The CDR3 bases are TGTGCCAGCAGCGAGCAACGCCCGGGACAGAAAAAAGAGACCCAGTACTTC.

This chain joins TRBV9 and TRBJ1-2; D unresolved. The CDR3 runs 13 residues. Germline values: CDR1 SGDLS, CDR2 YYNGEE. The ends were cut back, 3 bases at V and 1 base at J, with 7 bases in the middle. CDR3 nucleotides: TGTGCCAGCAGCGCAAATATTAACTATGGCTACACCTTC. It encodes CASSANINYGYTF.

This clonotype was found once. This sequence joins TRBV5-1 and TRBJ2-1, with unresolved D. The CDR3 contains 12 residues. Deletions cut 1 base from V and 8 bases from J, with 7 bases between. Germline values: CDR1 SGHRS, CDR2 YFSETQ. The CDR3 protein is CASSLPPDEQFF. The CDR3 nucleotides read TGCGCCAGCAGCTTGCCCCCTGATGAGCAGTTCTTC.

The J gene is TRBJ2-1, the V gene TRBV18, with D perhaps matching TRBD2 (5 bases). The germline V gene encodes CDR1 KGHSH and CDR2 LQKENI. This CDR3 has 16 residues. Trimming took 2 bases from V and 7 from J, leaving 18 bases between them. The CDR3 sequence: CASSPTLAGSGNEQFF. CDR3 coding DNA: TGTGCCAGCTCACCAACCTTGGCAGGCTCGGGGAATGAGCAGTTCTTC.

The CDR3 here is CASSYRQGAEPQHF. The CDR3 nucleotides read TGTGCCAGCAGCTACCGACAGGGGGCTGAACCCCAGCATTTT. J is TRBJ1-5 and V is TRBV7-2; TRBD1 aligns across 10 bases. V shed 4 bases and J 10 bases; nucleotides not matched to a gene: 7. The CDR3 has 14 amino acids. Germline assignment: CDR1 SGHTA and CDR2 FQGNSA.

This chain uses TRBV24-1 with TRBJ1-5; 9 bases map to TRBD1. J lost 2 bases, V lost 7 bases, and 2 bases had no gene match. This CDR3 is 14 amino acids long. The germline V gene encodes CDR1 KGHDR and CDR2 SFDVKD. The CDR3 region is CATRTGGGNQPQHF. The CDR3 nucleotides are TGTGCCACCAGGACAGGGGGGGGCAATCAGCCCCAGCATTTT.

The chain is built from TRBV4-2 and TRBJ1-5; 9 positions match TRBD1. The CDR3 is 16 amino acids. CDR1 is LGHNA and CDR2 is YNFKEQ in the germline V gene. Trimming at V came to 0 bases and at J to 3 bases, leaving 3 bases not matched to a gene. DNA for the CDR3: TGTGCCAGCAGCCAAGAGACAGGGGGTATCAATCAGCCCCAGCATTTT. Translated, it gives CASSQETGGINQPQHF.

The rearrangement links TRBV15 to TRBJ1-4; tentative D call: TRBD1 (6 bases). Trimming left V 3 bases short and J 4 bases short, with 12 bases between. The CDR3 totals 15 residues. Germline values: CDR1 LNHNV, CDR2 YYDKDF (reference sequence). The CDR3 sequence is CATSRYREVNEKLFF. CDR3 sequence (DNA): TGTGCCACCAGCAGGTACAGGGAGGTTAATGAAAAACTGTTTTTT.

This sequence joins TRBV6-6 and TRBJ2-1; tentative D call: TRBD1 (7 bases). Between the trimmed V and J ends, which lost 7 bases and 14 bases, there was a span of 18 bases. The CDR3 runs to 12 residues. Per germline, CDR1 MNHNY and CDR2 SVGAGI (reference sequence). Written as DNA, the CDR3 is TGTGCCAGCAACCAAGGGGCGGGACAGAAGTTCTTC. Encoded protein: CASNQGAGQKFF.

This sequence joins TRBV4-3 and TRBJ1-6; no clear D gene. Germline CDR1 LGHNA, CDR2 YSLEER. The CDR3 contains 13 residues. The ends were cut back, 0 bases at V and 14 bases at J, with 11 bases in the middle. The CDR3 bases are TGCGCCAGCAGCCAAGATGAAACGGAGACCCTCCACTTT. Protein: CASSQDETETLHF.

The rearrangement uses TRBV11-2 and TRBJ1-2; D gene uncertain. Trimming cost V 6 bases and J 4 bases, with 15 bases left between them. Germline CDR1 SGHAT, CDR2 FQNNGV. The CDR3 consists of 14 residues. CDR3 in amino acids: CASSPDPGSYGYTF. The CDR3 DNA sequence: TGTGCCAGCAGTCCGGACCCGGGGAGCTATGGCTACACCTTC.

This sequence joins TRBV4-2 and TRBJ1-2; tentative D call: TRBD1 (6 bases). Trimming removed 1 base at V and 5 bases at J, with 11 bases between. This CDR3 spans 14 amino acids. CDR1 is LGHNA and CDR2 is YNFKEQ in the germline V gene. The CDR3 loop reads CASSQGRTVYGYTF. The CDR3 nucleotides are TGTGCCAGCAGCCAAGGGCGGACAGTTTATGGCTACACCTTC.